A single sample gave rise to the 19 T cell receptor beta chains below, sequenced in a study of PD-1 blockade in classical Hodgkin lymphoma. Using immunoSEQ multiplex PCR, the repertoire was profiled, and TCRdb retains in-frame clones only, with some absent. The sample shows 20,000 to 30,000 clones, around 80% of them seen only once. Autologous stem cell transplantation was followed by relapse in every patient, and brentuximab vedotin exposure varied. The material sequenced was peripheral blood mononuclear cells (PBMCs), taken before the second cycle of nivolumab. These receptor sequences come from a human donor with classical Hodgkin lymphoma.

V gene TRBV19 combines with J gene TRBJ2-1; 8 bases fit TRBD2. V was clipped by 5 bases and J by 10 bases; unmatched bases: 13. CDR1 is LNHDA, CDR2 SQIVND, per germline (reference sequence). This CDR3 is built from 15 residues. CDR3 DNA: TGTGCCAGTAGTTCCAGCGGGAGAGTGAATCCGGAGCAGTTCTTC. Translation gives CASSSSGRVNPEQFF. Full variable domain (missing parts from reference TRBV19 and TRBJ2-1): DGGITQSPKYLFRKEGQNVTLSCEQNLNHDAMYWYRQDPGQGLRLIYYSQIVNDFQKGDIAEGYSVSREKKESFPLTVTSAQKNPTAFYLCASSSSGRVNPEQFFGPGTRLTVL.

This chain joins TRBV9 and TRBJ2-1; 10 bases align to TRBD2. V shed 3 bases and J 9 bases; nucleotides not matched to a gene: 9. Per germline, CDR1 SGDLS and CDR2 YYNGEE. This CDR3 is 15 amino acids long. CDR3 coding DNA: TGTGCCAGCAGCGGTCTAGCGGGAGCGGCGTCTGAGCAGTTCTTC. This translates into CASSGLAGAASEQFF.

This clone was seen a single time. The V gene is TRBV11-2, the J gene TRBJ2-1; the match to TRBD2 covers 14 bases. Germline values: CDR1 SGHAT, CDR2 FQNNGV. J lost 8 bases, V lost 0 bases, and 3 bases had no gene match. This CDR3 has 16 residues. CDR3 amino acids: CASSLEGTSGSYEQFF. CDR3 sequence (DNA): TGTGCCAGCAGCTTAGAGGGGACTAGCGGGAGCTATGAGCAGTTCTTC.

Only a few counts were recorded for this clone. The rearrangement uses TRBV4-1 and TRBJ1-4, with a weak D call TRBD1 (6 bases). This CDR3 has 19 residues. V shed 0 bases and J shed 2 bases, with 19 bases lying between them. From germline, CDR1 is MGHRA and CDR2 YSYEKL. The CDR3 spells CASSQEGVGGRRTNEKLFF. The CDR3 DNA reads TGCGCCAGCAGCCAAGAGGGTGTGGGGGGCAGGAGGACTAATGAAAAACTGTTTTTT.

This clone was detected a few times. The chain couples TRBV27 to TRBJ1-5; D may be TRBD1 (6 bases). The CDR3 contains 12 residues. CDR1 is MNHEY, CDR2 SMNVEV, per germline (reference sequence). Trimming pared 6 bases from V and 6 bases from J, leaving 9 bases between. The CDR3 sequence is CASSFRGQPQHF. The CDR3 DNA follows: TGTGCCAGCAGCTTCAGGGGTCAGCCCCAGCATTTT.

This chain connects TRBV28 to TRBJ1-1; TRBD1 is a possible D gene (5 bases). The CDR3 has 11 amino acids. Germline loops: CDR1 MDHEN, CDR2 SYDVKM. The V gene lost 3 bases and the J gene lost 11 bases, with 10 bases spanning the gap. CDR3 region: CASSFGREAFF. As DNA, the CDR3 is TGTGCCAGCAGTTTTGGCAGGGAGGCTTTCTTT. Full variable domain (remainder filled in from reference TRBV28 and TRBJ1-1): DVKVTQSSRYLVKRTGEKVFLECVQDMDHENMFWYRQDPGLGLRLIYFSYDVKMKEKGDIPEGYSVSREKKERFSLILESASTNQTSMYLCASSFGREAFFGQGTRLTVV.

This sequence joins TRBV7-9 and TRBJ2-3; D not certain. Germline V gene data show CDR1 as SEHNR and CDR2 as FQNEAQ (reference sequence). Trimming removed 4 bases at V and 5 bases at J, with 10 bases between. The CDR3 runs to 13 residues. This CDR3 is CASSYTKGDTQYF. The DNA for the CDR3 is TGTGCCAGCAGCTACACTAAAGGAGATACGCAGTATTTT.

This sequence joins TRBV6-1 and TRBJ1-1; tentative D call: TRBD1 (5 bases). Trimming cost V 4 bases and J 3 bases, with 12 bases left between them. Per germline, CDR1 MNHNS and CDR2 SASEGT. The CDR3 is 14 amino acids. The CDR3 spells CASSAGLGYTEAFF. The CDR3 coding sequence is TGTGCCAGCAGTGCAGGGTTGGGCTACACTGAAGCTTTCTTT.

This chain uses TRBV11-2 with TRBJ1-3; D not resolved. Germline CDR1 is SGHAT and CDR2 is FQNNGV. CDR3 length equals 15 residues. V was pared by 1 base and J by 1 base, with 8 bases between. CDR3 sequence (DNA): TGTGCCAGCAGCTTAGGGTCGGATTCTGGAAACACCATATATTTT. Protein product: CASSLGSDSGNTIYF.

The chain links TRBV21-1 to TRBJ2-7; the table's TRBD1 call for D was not verified on the DNA. TRBV21-1 is a pseudogene segment. This CDR3 comprises 14 residues. CDR3 in DNA: TGTGCCAGCAGCATGAACAGGGGGCACTACGAGCAGTACTTC. It yields the protein CASSMNRGHYEQYF.

The rearrangement links TRBV4-2 to TRBJ2-5, with D perhaps being TRBD1 or TRBD2 (6 bases each). CDR3 size: 14 residues. Trimming shortened V by 0 bases and J by 5 bases, and 10 bases separated the two germline ends. Germline V CDR1 and CDR2: LGHNA, YNFKEQ. The CDR3 spells CASSQDRGTETQYF. For the CDR3, the DNA is TGTGCCAGCAGCCAAGATAGGGGGACTGAGACCCAGTACTTC.

This chain joins TRBV13 and TRBJ1-3; 7 nucleotides match TRBD1. J lost 9 bases, V lost 4 bases, and 12 bases had no gene match. Looked up from germline, CDR1 is PRHDT and CDR2 is FYEKMQ (reference sequence). The CDR3 loop spans 15 amino acids. The CDR3 reads CASSSSSGTVGTIYF. CDR3 sequence (DNA): TGTGCCAGCAGCTCGTCATCCGGGACAGTCGGCACCATATATTTT. Looking up the rest from reference TRBV13 and TRBJ1-3 gives the full variable domain: AAGVIQSPRHLIKEKRETATLKCYPIPRHDTVYWYQQGPGQDPQFLISFYEKMQSDKGSIPDRFSAQQFSDYHSELNMSSLELGDSALYFCASSSSSGTVGTIYFGEGSWLTVV.

This clone was counted only a few times. V and J are TRBV4-1 and TRBJ2-7; 7 bases line up with TRBD2. The CDR3 covers 15 residues. Germline V lookup: CDR1 MGHRA, CDR2 YSYEKL. V lost 2 bases and J lost 5; bases outside the gene matches: 9. In DNA form, the CDR3 reads TGCGCCAGCAGCCAAAGGACGGGAGGCCGGGACGAGCAGTACTTC. It translates to CASSQRTGGRDEQYF.

This clone is large in the sample. This sequence joins TRBV6-1 and TRBJ2-3, with D maybe TRBD2 (5 bases). The V end lost 3 bases, the J end lost 4 bases, and 11 bases lay between the germline ends. The CDR3 spans 14 residues. Germline V gene lookup returns CDR1 MNHNS and CDR2 SASEGT. The CDR3 bases are TGTGCCAGCAGTGACTCGGGGAGTTCAGATACGCAGTATTTT. As protein: CASSDSGSSDTQYF.

The genes are TRBV11-2 and TRBJ2-6, with 7 bases fitting TRBD1. The CDR3 has 16 residues. Germline V gene data show CDR1 as SGHAT and CDR2 as FQNNGV. Losses at the gene ends were 5 bases for V and 4 bases for J; bases not matched to a gene: 8. CDR3 amino acids: CASSPRQGKGANVLTF. CDR3 in DNA: TGTGCCAGCAGCCCGCGACAGGGAAAGGGGGCCAACGTCCTGACTTTC.

The chain links TRBV6-6 to TRBJ1-2, with 8 bases fitting TRBD1. J was trimmed by 6 bases and V by 0 bases; bases with no gene match: 9. This CDR3 spans 16 amino acids. CDR1 is MNHNY and CDR2 is SVGAGI in the germline V gene (reference sequence). CDR3 nucleotide sequence: TGTGCCAGCAGTTACTCGATGGCGTCCAGGGGGCATGGCTACACCTTC. This translates into CASSYSMASRGHGYTF.

The rearrangement uses TRBV7-6 and TRBJ1-1; weak D call: TRBD1 (5 bases). The V gene's germline CDR1 is SGHVS and CDR2 FNYEAQ. V lost 1 base and J lost 5, with 11 bases in between. This CDR3 is built from 14 residues. The CDR3 spells CASSLVQGSTEAFF. The CDR3 coding sequence is TGTGCCAGCAGCTTAGTGCAGGGCTCTACTGAAGCTTTCTTT.

The chain has TRBV10-1 and TRBJ2-2, with 8 bases fitting TRBD2. The germline gives CDR1 WNHNN, CDR2 SYGVQD (reference sequence). The length of the CDR3 is 16 residues. V gave up 0 bases and J gave up 5 bases; unmatched junction bases: 5. The CDR3 nucleotides read TGCGCCAGCAGTGAGTCTGCGGGAGGTGGAACCGGGGAGCTGTTTTTT. Residues: CASSESAGGGTGELFF.

J is TRBJ2-5 and V is TRBV5-1; tentatively, D is TRBD1 (5 bases). CDR1 and CDR2 (germline): SGHRS, YFSETQ. Trimming took 0 bases from V and 6 from J, leaving 12 bases between them. The CDR3 totals 14 residues. CDR3 sequence: CASSLGAGKKTQYF. DNA for the CDR3: TGCGCCAGCAGCTTGGGTGCAGGGAAGAAGACCCAGTACTTC.